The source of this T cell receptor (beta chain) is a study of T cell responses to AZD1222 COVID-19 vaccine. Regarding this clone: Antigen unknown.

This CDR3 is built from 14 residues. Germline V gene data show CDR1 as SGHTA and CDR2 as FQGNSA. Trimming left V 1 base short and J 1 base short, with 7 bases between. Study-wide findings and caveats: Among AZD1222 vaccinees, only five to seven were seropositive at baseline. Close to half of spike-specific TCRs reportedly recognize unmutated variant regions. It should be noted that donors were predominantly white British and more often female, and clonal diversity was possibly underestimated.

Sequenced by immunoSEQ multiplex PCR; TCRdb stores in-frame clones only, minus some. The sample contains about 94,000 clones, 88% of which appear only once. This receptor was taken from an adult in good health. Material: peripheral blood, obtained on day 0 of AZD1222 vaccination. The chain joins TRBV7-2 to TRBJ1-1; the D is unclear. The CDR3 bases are TGTGCCAGCAGCTTAGTCCCGGAGAACACTGAAGCTTTCTTT. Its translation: CASSLVPENTEAFF.